This TCR beta chain was sequenced during a study of blood T cell repertoires in COVID-19. Study at large: Specimens from acute and convalescent COVID-19 originated in the United States, Italy and Spain. PBMCs, B-cell-depleted T cells, or T cells provided the cDNA or gDNA that made up the material.

Germline CDR1 is LGHNA and CDR2 is YSLEER. CDR3 length equals 14 residues. The V end lost 4 bases, the J end lost 2 bases, and 9 bases lay between the germline ends. The authors' processing: Amplification of reference gene primers provided the estimated nucleated cell counts. Sequencing used immunoSEQ multiplex PCR; TCRdb keeps in-frame clones, though not all of them. That table is the source of V, J and clone size, and D and trimming were worked out from the DNA. The sample has fewer than 75,000 clones; about 89% are singletons. The chain combines TRBV4-3 with TRBJ2-1; TRBD1 is a possible D gene (5 bases). Material for sequencing was peripheral blood. The sequence was obtained from a man aged 45-60 years with active COVID-19. The CDR3 DNA is TGCGCCAGCAGCCCAACACAGGCCTACAATGAGCAGTTCTTC. Translation gives CASSPTQAYNEQFF.